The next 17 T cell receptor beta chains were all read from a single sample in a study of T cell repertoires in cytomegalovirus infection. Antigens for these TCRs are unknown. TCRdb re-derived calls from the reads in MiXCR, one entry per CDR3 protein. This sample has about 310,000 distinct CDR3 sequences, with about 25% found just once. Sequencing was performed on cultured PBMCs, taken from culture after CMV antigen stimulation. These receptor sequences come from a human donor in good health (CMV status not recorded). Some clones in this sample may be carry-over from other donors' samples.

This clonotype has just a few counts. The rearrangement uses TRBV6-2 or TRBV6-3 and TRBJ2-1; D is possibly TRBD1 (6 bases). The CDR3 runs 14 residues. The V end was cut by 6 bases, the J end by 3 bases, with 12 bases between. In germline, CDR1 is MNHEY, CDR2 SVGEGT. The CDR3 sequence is CASRRGQIYNEQFF. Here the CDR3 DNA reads TGTGCCAGCAGACGGGGACAAATCTACAATGAGCAGTTCTTC.

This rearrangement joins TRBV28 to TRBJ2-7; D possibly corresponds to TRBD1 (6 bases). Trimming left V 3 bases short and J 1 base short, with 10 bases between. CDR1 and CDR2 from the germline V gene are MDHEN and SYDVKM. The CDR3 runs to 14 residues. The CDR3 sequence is CASSFEDRSYEQYV. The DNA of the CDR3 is TGTGCCAGCAGTTTCGAAGACAGGTCCTACGAGCAGTACGTC.

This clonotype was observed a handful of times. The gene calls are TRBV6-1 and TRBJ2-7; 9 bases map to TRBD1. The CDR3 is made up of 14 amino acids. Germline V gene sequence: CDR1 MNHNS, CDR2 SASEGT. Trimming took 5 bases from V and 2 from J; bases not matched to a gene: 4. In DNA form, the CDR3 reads TGTGCCAGCAGTAAAAGGGACAGGGCCTACGAGCAGTACGTC. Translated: CASSKRDRAYEQYV.

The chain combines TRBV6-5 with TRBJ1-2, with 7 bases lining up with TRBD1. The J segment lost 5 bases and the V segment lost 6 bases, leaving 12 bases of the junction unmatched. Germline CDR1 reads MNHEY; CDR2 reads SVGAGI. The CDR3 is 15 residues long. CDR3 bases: TGTGCCAGCAGGTGGACAGGTGGGACAGTTTATGGCTACACCTTC. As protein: CASRWTGGTVYGYTF.

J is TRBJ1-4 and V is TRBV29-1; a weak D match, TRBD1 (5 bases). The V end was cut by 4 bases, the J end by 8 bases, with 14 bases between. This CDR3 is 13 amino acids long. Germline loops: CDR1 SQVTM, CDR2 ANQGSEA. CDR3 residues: CSVVGRVGEKLFF. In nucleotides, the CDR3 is TGCAGCGTTGTCGGCAGGGTTGGCGAAAAACTGTTTTTT.

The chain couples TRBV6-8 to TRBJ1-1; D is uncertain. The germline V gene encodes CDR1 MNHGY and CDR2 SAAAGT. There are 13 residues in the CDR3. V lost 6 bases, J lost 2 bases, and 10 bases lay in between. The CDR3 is CASRADHNTEAFF. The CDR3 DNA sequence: TGTGCCAGCAGGGCAGACCATAACACTGAAGCTTTCTTT.

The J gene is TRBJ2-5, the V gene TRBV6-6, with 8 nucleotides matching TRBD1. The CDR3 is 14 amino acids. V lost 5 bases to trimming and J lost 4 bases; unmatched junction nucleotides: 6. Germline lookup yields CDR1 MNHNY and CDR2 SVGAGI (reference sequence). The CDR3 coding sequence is TGTGCCAGCAGTGTGACAGGGGTGAGAGAGACCCAGTACTTC. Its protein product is CASSVTGVRETQYF.

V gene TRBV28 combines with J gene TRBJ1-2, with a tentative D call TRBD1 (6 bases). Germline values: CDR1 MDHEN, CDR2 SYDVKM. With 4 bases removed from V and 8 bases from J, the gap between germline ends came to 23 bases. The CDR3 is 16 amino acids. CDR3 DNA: TGTGCCAGCAGTTCCGGGGACCCCCCAGGGGACGGCGGCTACACCTTC. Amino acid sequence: CASSSGDPPGDGGYTF.

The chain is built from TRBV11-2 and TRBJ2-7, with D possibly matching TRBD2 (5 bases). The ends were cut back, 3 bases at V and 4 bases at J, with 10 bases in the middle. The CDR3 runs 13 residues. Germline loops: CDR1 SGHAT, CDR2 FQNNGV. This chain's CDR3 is CASSFTGSYEQYV. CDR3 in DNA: TGTGCCAGCAGCTTTACGGGATCTTACGAGCAGTACGTC.

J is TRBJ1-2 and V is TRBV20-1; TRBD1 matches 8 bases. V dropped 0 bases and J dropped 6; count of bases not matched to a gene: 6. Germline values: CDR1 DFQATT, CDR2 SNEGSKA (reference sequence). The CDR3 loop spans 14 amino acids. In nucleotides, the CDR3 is TGCAGTGCTAGAGATCCAGGGGGCGGTCATGGCTACACCTTC. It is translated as CSARDPGGGHGYTF.

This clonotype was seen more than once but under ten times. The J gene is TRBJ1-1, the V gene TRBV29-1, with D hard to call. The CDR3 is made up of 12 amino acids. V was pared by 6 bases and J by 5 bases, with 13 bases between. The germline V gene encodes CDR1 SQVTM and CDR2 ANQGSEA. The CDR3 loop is CSVADGGTEAFF. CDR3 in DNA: TGCAGCGTAGCGGACGGCGGTACTGAAGCTTTCTTT.

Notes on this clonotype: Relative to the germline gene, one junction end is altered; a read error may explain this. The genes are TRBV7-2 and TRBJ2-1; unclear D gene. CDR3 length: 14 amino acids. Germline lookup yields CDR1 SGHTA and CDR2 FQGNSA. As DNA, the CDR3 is TGTGCCAGCAGCCAAAAGCCAGCCTACAATGCGCAGTTCTTC. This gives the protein CASSQKPAYNAQFF.

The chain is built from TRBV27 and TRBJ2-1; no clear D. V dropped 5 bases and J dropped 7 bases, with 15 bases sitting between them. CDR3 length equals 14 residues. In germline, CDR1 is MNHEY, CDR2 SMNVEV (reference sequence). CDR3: CASSPLNRRNEQFF. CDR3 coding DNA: TGTGCCAGCAGTCCCCTGAACCGGCGAAATGAGCAGTTCTTC.

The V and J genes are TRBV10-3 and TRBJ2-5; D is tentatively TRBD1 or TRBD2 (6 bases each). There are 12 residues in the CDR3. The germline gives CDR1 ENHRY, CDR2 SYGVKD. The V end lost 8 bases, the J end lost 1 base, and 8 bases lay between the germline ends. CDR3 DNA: TGTGCCATCGGAGGGGGCCAAGAGACCCAGTACTTC. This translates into CAIGGGQETQYF.

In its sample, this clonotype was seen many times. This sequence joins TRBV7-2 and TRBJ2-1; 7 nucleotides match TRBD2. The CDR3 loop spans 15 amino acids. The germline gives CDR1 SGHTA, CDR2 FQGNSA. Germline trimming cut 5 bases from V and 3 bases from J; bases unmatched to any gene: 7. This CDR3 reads CASSPTSELYNEQFF. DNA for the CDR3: TGTGCCAGCAGCCCCACTAGCGAGCTCTACAATGAGCAGTTCTTC.

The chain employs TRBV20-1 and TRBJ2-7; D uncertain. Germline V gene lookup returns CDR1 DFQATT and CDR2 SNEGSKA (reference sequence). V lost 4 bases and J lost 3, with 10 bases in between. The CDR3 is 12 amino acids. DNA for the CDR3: TGCAGTGCTAAGAAGAATAACTACGAGCAGTACTTC. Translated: CSAKKNNYEQYF.

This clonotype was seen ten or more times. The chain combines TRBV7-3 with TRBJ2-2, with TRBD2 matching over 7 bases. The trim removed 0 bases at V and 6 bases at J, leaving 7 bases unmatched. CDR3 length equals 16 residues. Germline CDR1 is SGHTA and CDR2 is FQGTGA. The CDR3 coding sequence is TGTGCCAGCAGCTTAACCGGACTAGTAGGGTCCGGGGAGCTGTTTTTT. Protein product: CASSLTGLVGSGELFF.